This T cell receptor beta chain was recovered during a study of blood T cells in healthy people across ages. This clonotype was recorded many times. PCR was performed a second time for roughly 7 to 12 cycles using a sample-barcoded 5' primer and a J-beta primer mix. TCRdb redid the calling of the 5' RACE reads with MiXCR, one entry per CDR3 protein. This table has just under 900,000 distinct CDR3 sequences, 29% appearing once. Input material: blood. This clonotype originated in an elderly woman in good health.

CDR3 bases: TGTGCCAGCAGGTACCTTCCAGGGAACAGTAGCAATCAGCCCCAGCATTTT. Amino acids: CASRYLPGNSSNQPQHF. The gene calls are TRBV6-2 or TRBV6-3 and TRBJ1-5; D might be TRBD1 (5 bases). The CDR3 contains 17 residues. Germline CDR1 and CDR2: MNHEY and SVGEGT. Trimming took 6 bases from V and 0 from J, leaving 18 bases between them.